What follows are 13 T cell receptor beta chains derived from one specimen sequenced in a study of control samples from healthy donors and cancer patients. Here immunoSEQ multiplex PCR was the method, and the copy in TCRdb shows in-frame clones only, minus some. The data show roughly 190,000 clones, about 90% seen once. Specimen: blood. The source of these receptors is a man under 40 in good health.

The CDR3, as DNA: TGTGCCAGCTCACCTCGACAGGTAGACTATGGCTACACCTTC. Protein: CASSPRQVDYGYTF. The J gene is TRBJ1-2, the V gene TRBV18; maybe TRBD1 (6 bases). CDR3 length: 14 amino acids. Germline V lookup: CDR1 KGHSH, CDR2 LQKENI. V was shortened by 3 bases and J by 3 bases, with 11 bases between the two germline ends.

DNA for the CDR3: TGCGCCAGCACCCTGGGCAGGCGATACTATCCCTACACCTTC. Translating it yields CASTLGRRYYPYTF. The J gene is TRBJ1-2, the V gene TRBV4-1; no clear D. V lost 7 bases and J lost 10, with 22 bases in between. CDR1 MGHRA and CDR2 YSYEKL come from the germline V gene. The CDR3 contains 14 residues.

The V call is TRBV24-1, the J call TRBJ2-6, with TRBD1 matching 8 bases. This CDR3 comprises 17 residues. The germline V gene has CDR1 KGHDR and CDR2 SFDVKD. The junction had 11 bases not matched to a gene; V was cut back by 11 bases and J by 0 bases. The CDR3 DNA sequence: TGTGCCAGCCGGAGGTGGACAGGGACCTCTGGGGCCAACGTCCTGACTTTC. It codes for CASRRWTGTSGANVLTF.

This rearrangement joins TRBV29-1 to TRBJ2-1; D remains ambiguous. The CDR3 totals 12 residues. Germline V gene lookup returns CDR1 SQVTM and CDR2 ANQGSEA. Between the trimmed V and J ends, which lost 5 bases and 7 bases, there was a span of 12 bases. CDR3 sequence (DNA): TGCAGCGTTTTGGCGGTTGGGAATGAGCAGTTCTTC. Residues: CSVLAVGNEQFF.

This chain joins TRBV15 and TRBJ1-5; TRBD1 agrees at 8 bases. This CDR3 is built from 13 residues. The V and J ends lost 3 bases and 5 bases, in that order; junction bases with no gene match: 0. The germline CDR1 and CDR2 sequences are LNHNV and YYDKDF (reference sequence). In DNA form, the CDR3 reads TGTGCCACCAGCAGGACAGGGGATCAGCCCCAGCATTTT. Translating it yields CATSRTGDQPQHF.

The chain has TRBV7-3 and TRBJ2-3, with D possibly matching TRBD2 (5 bases). Trimming took 4 bases from V and 7 from J, leaving 15 bases between them. The CDR3 is made up of 14 amino acids. Germline loops: CDR1 SGHTA, CDR2 FQGTGA. The CDR3 is CASSSDRGGYTQYF. The CDR3 DNA sequence: TGTGCCAGCAGCTCAGACCGGGGTGGATATACGCAGTATTTT.

The rearrangement joins TRBV4-1 to TRBJ2-7, with 8 positions matching TRBD1. The CDR3 loop spans 14 amino acids. V lost 3 bases to trimming and J lost 4 bases; unmatched junction nucleotides: 5. Germline CDR1 reads MGHRA; CDR2 reads YSYEKL. The CDR3 nucleotides are TGCGCCAGCAGCCAGGCTCAGGGGGCTTACGAGCAGTACTTC. As protein: CASSQAQGAYEQYF.

The genes are TRBV10-3 and TRBJ2-3; either TRBD1 or TRBD2 may supply D (6 bases each). Trimming pared 6 bases from V and 1 base from J, leaving 11 bases between. Germline V gene lookup returns CDR1 ENHRY and CDR2 SYGVKD. The CDR3 totals 14 residues. CDR3 sequence: CAIREGVGTDTQYF. CDR3 in DNA: TGTGCCATCAGGGAGGGGGTTGGCACAGATACGCAGTATTTT.

This chain links TRBV11-2 with TRBJ2-1; D gene uncertain. In germline, CDR1 is SGHAT, CDR2 FQNNGV. The CDR3 totals 14 residues. The V gene lost 4 bases and the J gene lost 0 bases, with 7 bases spanning the gap. Here the CDR3 reads CASSSTSSYNEQFF. CDR3 DNA: TGTGCCAGCAGCTCCACCAGCTCCTACAATGAGCAGTTCTTC. Supplemented by reference TRBV11-2 and TRBJ2-1, the full variable domain reads EAGVAQSPRYKIIEKRQSVAFWCNPISGHATLYWYQQILGQGPKLLIQFQNNGVVDDSQLPKDRFSAERLKGVDSTLKIQPAKLEDSAVYLCASSSTSSYNEQFFGPGTRLTVL.

The CDR3 sequence is CASSFNAVEAFF. Written as DNA, the CDR3 is TGTGCCAGCAGTTTTAACGCAGTGGAAGCTTTCTTT. This chain joins TRBV12-3 or TRBV12-4 and TRBJ1-1; unclear D gene. CDR3 length: 12 amino acids. Between the trimmed V and J ends, which lost 3 bases and 8 bases, there was a span of 10 bases.

The V and J genes are TRBV30 and TRBJ2-1; 8 bases line up with TRBD2. Germline V gene lookup returns CDR1 GTSNPN and CDR2 SVGIG (reference sequence). The J segment lost 8 bases and the V segment lost 2 bases, leaving 11 bases of the junction unmatched. The CDR3 has 15 residues. The CDR3 DNA reads as TGTGCCTGGAGTAAAGTGGGCGGGGGGCCCGATGAGCAGTTCTTC. Residues: CAWSKVGGGPDEQFF.

The CDR3 is CSVDAGGYGYTF. CDR3 in DNA: TGCAGCGTTGACGCAGGGGGCTATGGCTACACCTTC. This chain uses TRBV29-1 with TRBJ1-2; TRBD1 aligns across 7 bases. Germline V lookup: CDR1 SQVTM, CDR2 ANQGSEA. The CDR3 runs to 12 residues. Trimming at V came to 3 bases and at J to 4 bases, leaving 2 bases not matched to a gene. The variable domain in full, completed from reference TRBV29-1 and TRBJ1-2, reads SAVISQKPSRDICQRGTSLTIQCQVDSQVTMMFWYRQQPGQSLTLIATANQGSEATYESGFVIDKFPISRPNLTFSTLTVSNMSPEDSSIYLCSVDAGGYGYTFGSGTRLTVV.

The gene calls are TRBV19 and TRBJ1-5; 7 bases agree with TRBD1. Trimming took 6 bases from V and 4 from J; bases not matched to a gene: 6. CDR3 size: 14 residues. Germline V gives CDR1 LNHDA, CDR2 SQIVND (reference sequence). The CDR3 loop reads CASSPGQRNQPQHF. Written as DNA, the CDR3 is TGTGCCAGTAGCCCGGGACAGCGAAATCAGCCCCAGCATTTT.